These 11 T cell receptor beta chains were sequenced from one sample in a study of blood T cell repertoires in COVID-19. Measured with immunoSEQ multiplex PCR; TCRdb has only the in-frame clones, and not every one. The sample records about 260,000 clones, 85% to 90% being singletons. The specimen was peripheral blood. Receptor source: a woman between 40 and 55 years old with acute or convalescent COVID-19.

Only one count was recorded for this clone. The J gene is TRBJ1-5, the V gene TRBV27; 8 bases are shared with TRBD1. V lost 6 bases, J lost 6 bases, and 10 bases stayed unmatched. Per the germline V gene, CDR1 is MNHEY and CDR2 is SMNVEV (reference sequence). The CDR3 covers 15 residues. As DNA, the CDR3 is TGTGCCAGCAGCTATAGGACAGGGACTCGTCAGCCCCAGCATTTT. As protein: CASSYRTGTRQPQHF.

In DNA, the CDR3 is TGTGCCAGCAGCCATAAGACAGGGAACCTGAACACTGAAGCTTTCTTT. Translating it yields CASSHKTGNLNTEAFF. V is TRBV21-1 and J is TRBJ1-1; TRBD1 is the table's D call and was not checked against the DNA. TRBV21-1 is recorded as a pseudogene. The CDR3 spans 16 residues.

The DNA for the CDR3 is TGCAGTGCTAGTACCAGGGAGAACACTGAAGCTTTCTTT. Encoded protein: CSASTRENTEAFF. The V gene is TRBV20-1, the J gene TRBJ1-1, with D perhaps matching TRBD1 (5 bases). CDR3 length: 13 amino acids. Germline V gene lookup returns CDR1 DFQATT and CDR2 SNEGSKA (reference sequence). Trimming removed 3 bases from V and 1 base from J, with 9 bases in between.

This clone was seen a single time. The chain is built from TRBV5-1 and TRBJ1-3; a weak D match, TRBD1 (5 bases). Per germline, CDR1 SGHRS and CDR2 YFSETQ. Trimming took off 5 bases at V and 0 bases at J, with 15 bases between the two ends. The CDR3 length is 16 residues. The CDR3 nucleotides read TGCGCCAGCAGTCAGTACGACAGACTCTCTGGAAACACCATATATTTT. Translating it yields CASSQYDRLSGNTIYF.

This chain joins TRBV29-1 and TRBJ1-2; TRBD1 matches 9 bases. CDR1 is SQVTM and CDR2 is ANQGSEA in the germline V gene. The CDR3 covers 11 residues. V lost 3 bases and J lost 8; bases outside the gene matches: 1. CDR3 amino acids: CSVETGGGYTF. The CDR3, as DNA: TGCAGCGTTGAGACAGGGGGGGGCTACACCTTC.

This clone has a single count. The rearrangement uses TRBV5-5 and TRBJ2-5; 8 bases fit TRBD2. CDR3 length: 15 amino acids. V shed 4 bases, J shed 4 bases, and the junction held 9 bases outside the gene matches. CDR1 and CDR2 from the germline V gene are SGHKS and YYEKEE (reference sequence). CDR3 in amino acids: CASSLSGGLVETQYF. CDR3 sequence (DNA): TGTGCCAGCAGCCTATCGGGGGGGCTGGTAGAGACCCAGTACTTC.

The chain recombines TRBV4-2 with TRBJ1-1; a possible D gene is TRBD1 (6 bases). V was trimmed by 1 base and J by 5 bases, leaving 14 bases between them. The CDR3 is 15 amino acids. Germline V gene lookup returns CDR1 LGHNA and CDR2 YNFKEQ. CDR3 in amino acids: CASSQGAAGVTEAFF. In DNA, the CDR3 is TGTGCCAGCAGCCAAGGGGCTGCAGGGGTAACTGAAGCTTTCTTT.

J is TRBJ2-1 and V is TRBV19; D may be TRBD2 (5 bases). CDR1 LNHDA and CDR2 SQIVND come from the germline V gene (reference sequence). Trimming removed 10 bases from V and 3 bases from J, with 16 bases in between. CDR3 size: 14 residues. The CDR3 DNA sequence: TGTGCCACCAACGGGAAGGCAAGCTACAATGAGCAGTTCTTC. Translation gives CATNGKASYNEQFF.

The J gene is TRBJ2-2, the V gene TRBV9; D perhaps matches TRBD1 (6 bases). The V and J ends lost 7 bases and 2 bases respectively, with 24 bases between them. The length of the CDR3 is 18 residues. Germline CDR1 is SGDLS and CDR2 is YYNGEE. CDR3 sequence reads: CASGEELRAGVNTGELFF. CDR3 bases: TGTGCCAGCGGTGAGGAGCTAAGGGCAGGGGTCAACACCGGGGAGCTGTTTTTT.

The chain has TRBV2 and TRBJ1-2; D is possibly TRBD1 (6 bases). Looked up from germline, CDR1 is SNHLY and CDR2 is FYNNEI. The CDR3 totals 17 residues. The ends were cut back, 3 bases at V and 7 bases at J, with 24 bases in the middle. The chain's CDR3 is CASSETFSGGRGGGYTF. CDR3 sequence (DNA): TGTGCCAGCAGTGAGACGTTTTCCGGGGGGCGCGGAGGTGGCTACACCTTC.

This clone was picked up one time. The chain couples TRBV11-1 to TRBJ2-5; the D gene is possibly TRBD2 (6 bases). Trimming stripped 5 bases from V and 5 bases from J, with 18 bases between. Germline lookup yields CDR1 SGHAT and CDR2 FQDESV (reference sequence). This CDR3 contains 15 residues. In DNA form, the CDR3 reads TGTGCCAGCAGCCTAGAGGGCGGGGTGAGCGAGACCCAGTACTTC. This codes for CASSLEGGVSETQYF.